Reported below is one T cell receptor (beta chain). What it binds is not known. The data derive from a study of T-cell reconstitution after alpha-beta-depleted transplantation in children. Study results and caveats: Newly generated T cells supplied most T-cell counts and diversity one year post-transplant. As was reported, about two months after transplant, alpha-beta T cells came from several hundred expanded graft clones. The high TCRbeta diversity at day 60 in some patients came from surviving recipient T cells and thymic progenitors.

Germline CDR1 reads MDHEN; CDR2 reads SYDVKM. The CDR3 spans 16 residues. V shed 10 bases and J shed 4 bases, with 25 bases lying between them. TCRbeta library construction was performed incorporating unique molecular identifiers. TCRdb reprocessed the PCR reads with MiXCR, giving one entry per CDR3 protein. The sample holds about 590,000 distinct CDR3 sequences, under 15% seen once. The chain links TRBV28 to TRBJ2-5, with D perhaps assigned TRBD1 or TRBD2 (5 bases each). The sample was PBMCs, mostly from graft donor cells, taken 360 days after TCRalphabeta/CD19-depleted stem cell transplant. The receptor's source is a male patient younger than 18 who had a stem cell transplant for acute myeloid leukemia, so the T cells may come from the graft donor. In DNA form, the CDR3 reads TGTGCCACCTTAGAGACCCTAGGGGAGATCCGAGAGACCCAGTACTTC. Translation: CATLETLGEIRETQYF.